Below, 3 T cell receptor beta chains from the same sample are listed, as sequenced in a study of blood T cell repertoires in COVID-19. The table came from immunoSEQ multiplex PCR; TCRdb's copy has only in-frame clones and leaves some out. The repertoire holds tens of thousands of clones, with more than 75% as singletons. Input material: peripheral blood. The receptors shown here come from a man between 60 and 70 years old with acute or convalescent COVID-19.

This chain connects TRBV9 to TRBJ1-2, with 7 bases identical to TRBD1. This CDR3 comprises 13 residues. V trimming: 9 bases; J trimming: 8 bases; junction bases outside the gene matches: 13. Germline V gene data show CDR1 as SGDLS and CDR2 as YYNGEE. The CDR3 coding sequence is TGTGCCACCAAACCCACAGGGGATAGAGGCTACACCTTC. It is translated as CATKPTGDRGYTF.

The V gene is TRBV27, the J gene TRBJ1-1, with TRBD1 identical over 9 bases. CDR1 and CDR2 (germline): MNHEY, SMNVEV (reference sequence). V was clipped by 5 bases and J by 14 bases; unmatched bases: 9. The CDR3 has 12 amino acids. The CDR3: CASSAPGTGTFF. CDR3 sequence (DNA): TGTGCCAGCAGTGCCCCCGGGACAGGGACCTTCTTT.

The chain is built from TRBV18 and TRBJ1-4, with D tentatively TRBD1 (6 bases). The germline V gene has CDR1 KGHSH and CDR2 LQKENI. CDR3 length equals 15 residues. With 2 bases removed from V and 5 bases from J, the gap between germline ends came to 12 bases. The DNA for the CDR3 is TGTGCCAGCTCACCAGCGCGGACAGAAAATGAAAAACTGTTTTTT. Translated, it gives CASSPARTENEKLFF.